The TCR beta chain under discussion was sequenced for a study of CD8 T cells in Susac syndrome. Reverse transcription of roughly 0.45 to 1 ug RNA was performed with random hexamers. MiXCR was run by TCRdb on the immunoSEQ multiplex PCR reads, yielding one entry per CDR3 protein. The sample holds approximately 110,000 distinct CDR3 sequences, approximately 93% seen once. The V end was cut by 6 bases, the J end by 1 base, with 13 bases between. CDR3 length: 14 residues. Germline V lookup: CDR1 DFQATT, CDR2 SNEGSKA (reference sequence). Both CD4+ and CD8+ T cells were negatively isolated, and TEMRA cells underwent FACS enrichment.

The chain recombines TRBV20-1 with TRBJ2-1, with D unclear. The sequence was obtained from a human donor with multiple sclerosis. Material for sequencing was CD8+ T cells from PBMCs. The CDR3 DNA sequence: TGCAGTGCCCGAGAGTTCTCTTCCTACAATGAGCAGTTCTTC. It is translated as CSAREFSSYNEQFF.